Reported below is one TCR beta chain. The data derive from a study of shared clonotypes between healthy human individuals. The method was immunoSEQ multiplex PCR; TCRdb's version includes in-frame clones alone and lacks a portion of them. The table lists about 2.4 million clones, 93% of them singletons. Trimming removed 5 bases from V and 1 base from J; junction bases left unmatched: 11. The CDR3 totals 16 residues. CDR1 and CDR2 from the germline V gene are SEHNR and FQNEAQ (reference sequence). The sequence was collected from a man between 18 and 35 years old in good health. Some clones in this sample may be carry-over from other donors' samples. The chain is built from TRBV7-9 and TRBJ2-7, with TRBD2 identical over 7 bases. The sequenced sample was naive CD4+ T cells from PBMCs. Noted subset: CD45RA+ positively selected. The CDR3 DNA reads TGTGCCAGCAGCGCAAAGGCGGGGGTTGGGTCCTACGAGCAGTACTTC. It yields the protein CASSAKAGVGSYEQYF.